This T cell receptor (beta chain) was sequenced for a study of technical replicates of blood from several donors. Repertoires were generated with immunoSEQ multiplex PCR, while TCRdb's copy carries only in-frame clones and drops some. The sample consists of around 15,000 clones, 70% to 85% of them appearing once. V gave up 6 bases and J gave up 3 bases; unmatched junction bases: 8. CDR3 size: 15 residues. Germline CDR1 is KGHSH and CDR2 is LQKENI. V is TRBV18 and J is TRBJ1-1; 9 positions agree with TRBD1. Source material: PBMCs. The clonotype originates from a human donor in good health. Some clones in this sample may be carry-over from other donors' samples. In DNA, the CDR3 is TGTGCCAGCTCCCAACAGGGGGCCCCAGACACTGAAGCTTTCTTT. Protein: CASSQQGAPDTEAFF.